Below, 17 T cell receptor beta chains from the same sample are listed, as sequenced in a study of T cell clonality in common variable immunodeficiency. Broader study findings: Reportedly, TCR beta sequences from common variable immunodeficiency showed fewer deletions and N-nucleotide insertions.

The antigens of these receptors remain unknown. Repertoires were generated with immunoSEQ multiplex PCR, while TCRdb's copy carries only in-frame clones and drops some. There are thousands of clones in the sample, none observed a single time. The material sequenced was peripheral blood mononuclear cells. These receptors were obtained from a human donor with common variable immunodeficiency.

About this clone itself: The read ends 3 residues early relative to the CDR3; the germline J gene fills the gap. This chain uses TRBV6-2 or TRBV6-3 with TRBJ2-1; D may be TRBD2 (6 bases). CDR1 and CDR2 from the germline V gene are MNHEY and SVGEGT. Trimming cost V 7 bases and J 3 bases, with 16 bases left between them. CDR3 size: 15 residues. The CDR3 bases that were read are TGTGCCAGCAACCCCTTAGGGGAGGACTACAATGAG. This sequence encodes CASNPLGEDYNE. The complete CDR3 reads CASNPLGEDYNEQFF.

This clone was seen a handful of times. The sequenced part of the CDR3 DNA is TGTGCCAGTAGTCCCGGACTAGCGGGAGAGGATGAG. This encodes CASSPGLAGEDE. The whole CDR3 sequence reads CASSPGLAGEDEQFF. V gene TRBV19 combines with J gene TRBJ2-1; 13 nucleotides match TRBD2. The CDR3 end lies 3 residues beyond the end of the read and is filled in from the germline J gene. The V and J ends lost 5 bases and 8 bases, in that order; junction bases with no gene match: 6. CDR3 size: 15 residues. Germline CDR1 LNHDA, CDR2 SQIVND (reference sequence).

This clone was found a few times. Sequencing ends 3 residues short of the CDR3 end; the germline J gene provides the rest. The chain carries TRBV7-2 and TRBJ2-1, with D tentatively TRBD2 (6 bases). Germline assignment: CDR1 SGHTA and CDR2 FQGNSA. The CDR3 has 13 residues. Trimming stripped 5 bases from V and 9 bases from J, with 14 bases between. CDR3 DNA, as far as it was read: TGTGCCAGCAGCCGTGGGGGGTTAGTTGAG. This translates into CASSRGGLVE. The entire CDR3 protein is CASSRGGLVEQFF.

In its sample, this clone was seen a few times. The read terminates 3 residues before the CDR3 end, so the remaining end is supplied by the germline J gene. The genes are TRBV7-9 and TRBJ1-5; D remains unclear. Trimming pared 1 base from V and 6 bases from J, leaving 4 bases between. In germline, CDR1 is SEHNR, CDR2 FQNEAQ (reference sequence). The CDR3 is 12 amino acids. This CDR3 is CASSLDLQPQHF. CDR3 DNA (partial): TGTGCCAGCAGCTTAGATCTTCAGCCC. Filled out from reference TRBV7-9 and TRBJ1-5, the complete variable domain reads DTGVSQNPRHKITKRGQNVTFRCDPISEHNRLYWYRQTLGQGPEFLTYFQNEAQLEKSRLLSDRFSAERPKGSFSTLEIQRTEQGDSAMYLCASSLDLQPQHFGDGTRLSIL.

This clone occurred a few times. Sequencing ends 3 residues short of the CDR3 end; the germline J gene provides the rest. The chain links TRBV7-2 to TRBJ2-3; D gene ambiguous. This CDR3 region has 15 residues. Germline CDR1 and CDR2: SGHTA and FQGNSA. V was trimmed by 0 bases and J by 2 bases, leaving 9 bases between them. The CDR3 bases that were read are TGTGCCAGCAGCTTAGCCACAACCAACACAGATACG. Its translation is CASSLATTNTDT. The whole CDR3 protein is CASSLATTNTDTQYF.

This clone has just a few counts. The read terminates 3 residues before the CDR3 end, so the remaining end is supplied by the germline J gene. J is TRBJ1-1 and V is TRBV7-6, with TRBD1 identical over 8 bases. The CDR3 extends over 14 amino acids. The trim removed 1 base at V and 6 bases at J, leaving 4 bases unmatched. In germline, CDR1 is SGHVS, CDR2 FNYEAQ. The CDR3 here is CASSLGTGGPEAFF. The sequenced part of the CDR3 DNA is TGTGCCAGCAGCTTAGGTACAGGGGGACCTGAA.

On this clone itself: The CDR3 extends 3 residues past the end of the read, so its final part is completed from the germline J gene. The chain has TRBV19 and TRBJ2-2, with D possibly matching TRBD1 (5 bases). Trimming stripped 7 bases from V and 5 bases from J, with 11 bases between. The CDR3 runs 13 residues. Per the germline V gene, CDR1 is LNHDA and CDR2 is SQIVND (reference sequence). Partial CDR3 DNA: TGTGCCAGTATGCAGGGTTTGACCGGGGAG. Translating gives CASMQGLTGE. Given in full, the CDR3 is CASMQGLTGELFF.

This clone was seen a handful of times. The read comes to an end 3 residues before the CDR3 does, leaving the germline J gene to fill in the end. This sequence joins TRBV7-2 and TRBJ2-3; D gene unclear. Germline V CDR1 and CDR2: SGHTA, FQGNSA. This CDR3 spans 12 amino acids. Deletions cut 5 bases from V and 2 bases from J, with 5 bases between. The part of the CDR3 DNA that was read is TGTGCCAGCAGCCCCTCCACAGATACG. Its protein product is CASSPSTDT. The whole CDR3 region reads CASSPSTDTQYF. The complete variable domain, with remaining parts taken from reference TRBV7-2 and TRBJ2-3, reads GAGVSQSPSNKVTEKGKDVELRCDPISGHTALYWYRQSLGQGLEFLIYFQGNSAPDKSGLPSDRFSAERTGGSVSTLTIQRTQQEDSAVYLCASSPSTDTQYFGPGTRLTVL.

This clone was observed a few times. The observed sequence ends 3 residues before the CDR3 terminus, with the missing tail filled in from the germline J gene. The chain recombines TRBV18 with TRBJ2-5, with a weak D call TRBD2 (6 bases). The CDR3 extends over 15 amino acids. CDR1 is KGHSH, CDR2 LQKENI, per germline. V shed 2 bases and J shed 2 bases, with 12 bases lying between them. The CDR3 sequence is CASSPYVAGQETQYF. Incomplete CDR3 DNA: TGTGCCAGCTCACCATATGTGGCGGGACAAGAGACC.

In this sample, this clone turned up a few times. The read halts 3 residues ahead of the CDR3 end, with the missing end drawn from the germline J gene. The rearrangement joins TRBV7-2 to TRBJ2-7; no clear D. This CDR3 has 14 residues. Germline lookup yields CDR1 SGHTA and CDR2 FQGNSA. Trimming removed 1 base from V and 4 bases from J, with 11 bases in between. Partial CDR3 DNA: TGTGCCAGCAGCTTAGGGGCCTCTGCTTACGAG. Its protein is CASSLGASAYE. The complete CDR3 sequence is CASSLGASAYEQYF.

As for this clone: The CDR3 is cut off 3 residues early in the read; its end comes from the germline J gene. The chain combines TRBV19 with TRBJ2-5; weak D call: TRBD1 (6 bases). Germline V CDR1 and CDR2: LNHDA, SQIVND (reference sequence). The ends were cut back, 5 bases at V and 4 bases at J, with 17 bases in the middle. The CDR3 has 15 residues. The covered CDR3 bases are TGTGCCAGTAGTGCCTCGACAGGCTGGGGAGAGACC. Protein: CASSASTGWGET. In full, the CDR3 reads CASSASTGWGETQYF.

Comment on this clone: The read finishes 3 residues shy of the CDR3 end, and the germline J gene is used to complete it. J is TRBJ1-2 and V is TRBV6-2 or TRBV6-3; D ambiguous. CDR1 is MNHEY and CDR2 is SVGEGT in the germline V gene. V shed 1 base and J shed 1 base, with 10 bases lying between them. The CDR3 loop spans 15 amino acids. CDR3 DNA, as far as it was read: TGTGCCAGCAGTTACTTTCGAAACAGTAACTATGGC. It specifies CASSYFRNSNYG. The entire CDR3 is CASSYFRNSNYGYTF.

The table lists this clone with a few counts. The observed sequence ends 3 residues before the CDR3 terminus, with the missing tail filled in from the germline J gene. This sequence joins TRBV7-2 and TRBJ2-5; D ambiguous. This CDR3 region has 11 residues. The V gene's germline CDR1 is SGHTA and CDR2 FQGNSA. V lost 5 bases and J lost 1, with 2 bases in between. CDR3 loop: CASSLQETQYF. The DNA read from the CDR3 is TGTGCCAGCAGCCTCCAAGAGACC. Supplemented by reference TRBV7-2 and TRBJ2-5, the full variable domain reads GAGVSQSPSNKVTEKGKDVELRCDPISGHTALYWYRQSLGQGLEFLIYFQGNSAPDKSGLPSDRFSAERTGGSVSTLTIQRTQQEDSAVYLCASSLQETQYFGPGTRLLVL.

Within the sample, this clone is medium-sized (0.01 to 0.1%). The read terminates 3 residues before the CDR3 end, so the remaining end is supplied by the germline J gene. The gene calls are TRBV20-1 and TRBJ2-1; the match to TRBD2 covers 9 bases. V lost 3 bases to trimming and J lost 5 bases; unmatched junction nucleotides: 5. In germline, CDR1 is DFQATT, CDR2 SNEGSKA (reference sequence). This CDR3 comprises 14 residues. The CDR3 bases that were read are TGCAGTGCTAGCAAGGGACTAGCCAACAATGAG. Translation: CSASKGLANNE. The complete CDR3 sequence is CSASKGLANNEQFF.

This clone was picked up a small number of times. The read ends 3 residues early relative to the CDR3; the germline J gene fills the gap. This rearrangement joins TRBV7-9 to TRBJ2-5, with TRBD1 matching 7 bases. Unmatched junction bases numbered 8, after V lost 5 bases and J lost 5 bases. The CDR3 consists of 14 residues. Germline CDR1 reads SEHNR; CDR2 reads FQNEAQ (reference sequence). Incomplete CDR3 DNA: TGTGCCAGCAGCGACCCCAGGGGGTGGGAGACC. This codes for CASSDPRGWET. The whole CDR3 sequence reads CASSDPRGWETQYF.

This clone appeared a few times. From the germline J gene comes the end of the CDR3, since the read stops 3 residues before it. This chain uses TRBV2 with TRBJ2-7, with TRBD1 matching over 7 bases. CDR1 is SNHLY, CDR2 FYNNEI, per germline. V dropped 2 bases and J dropped 0; count of bases not matched to a gene: 4. The CDR3 sequence is 15 residues long. The sequenced CDR3 bases are TGTGCCAGCAGTGAATGGGGGACAGACTCCTACGAG. This encodes CASSEWGTDSYE. In full, the CDR3 reads CASSEWGTDSYEQYF.

Concerning this clone: With the read ending 3 residues before the CDR3 end, the germline J gene is used to fill in that end. The V call is TRBV2, the J call TRBJ1-3; tentative D call: TRBD1 (6 bases). Germline V CDR1 and CDR2: SNHLY, FYNNEI. The CDR3 length is 14 residues. Between the trimmed V and J ends, which lost 4 bases and 1 base, there was a span of 8 bases. The CDR3 bases that were read are TGTGCCAGCAGTGCAACAGGGTCTGGAAACACC. Its protein product is CASSATGSGNT. From start to end, the CDR3 is CASSATGSGNTIYF. The variable domain in full, with the rest retrieved from reference TRBV2 and TRBJ1-3, is EPEVTQTPSHQVTQMGQEVILRCVPISNHLYFYWYRQILGQKVEFLVSFYNNEISEKSEIFDDQFSVERPDGSNFTLKIRSTKLEDSAMYFCASSATGSGNTIYFGEGSWLTVV.